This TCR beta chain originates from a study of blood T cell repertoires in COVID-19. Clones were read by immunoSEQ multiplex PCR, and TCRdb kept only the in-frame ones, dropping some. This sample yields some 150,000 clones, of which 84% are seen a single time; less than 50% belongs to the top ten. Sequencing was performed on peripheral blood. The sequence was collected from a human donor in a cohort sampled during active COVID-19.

The CDR3 loop is CASSVTGGIHEQYF. CDR3 DNA: TGTGCCAGTAGTGTCACAGGGGGCATACACGAGCAGTACTTC. The gene calls are TRBV19 and TRBJ2-7, with TRBD1 matching 9 bases. The germline CDR1 and CDR2 sequences are LNHDA and SQIVND (reference sequence). Trimming took 5 bases from V and 5 from J; bases not matched to a gene: 7. CDR3 size: 14 residues.